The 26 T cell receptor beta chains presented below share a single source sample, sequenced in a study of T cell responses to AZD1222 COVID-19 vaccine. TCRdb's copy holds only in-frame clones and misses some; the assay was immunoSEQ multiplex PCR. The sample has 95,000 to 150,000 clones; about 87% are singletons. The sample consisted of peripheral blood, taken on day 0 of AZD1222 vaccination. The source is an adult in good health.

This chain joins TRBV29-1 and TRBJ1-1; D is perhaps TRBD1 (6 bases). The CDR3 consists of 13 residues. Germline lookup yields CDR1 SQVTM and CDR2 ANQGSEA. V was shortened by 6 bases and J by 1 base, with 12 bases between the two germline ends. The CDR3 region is CSVEDSQNTEAFF. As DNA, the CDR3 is TGCAGCGTGGAGGACAGTCAGAACACTGAAGCTTTCTTT. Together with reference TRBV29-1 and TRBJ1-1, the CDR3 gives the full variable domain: SAVISQKPSRDICQRGTSLTIQCQVDSQVTMMFWYRQQPGQSLTLIATANQGSEATYESGFVIDKFPISRPNLTFSTLTVSNMSPEDSSIYLCSVEDSQNTEAFFGQGTRLTVV.

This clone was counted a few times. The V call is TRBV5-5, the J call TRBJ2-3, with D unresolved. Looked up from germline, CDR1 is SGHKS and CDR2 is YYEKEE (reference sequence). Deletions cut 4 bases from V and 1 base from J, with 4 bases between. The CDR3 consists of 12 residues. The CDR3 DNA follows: TGTGCCAGCAGCATAGGCACAGATACGCAGTATTTT. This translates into CASSIGTDTQYF. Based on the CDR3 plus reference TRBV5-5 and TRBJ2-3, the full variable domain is DAGVTQSPTHLIKTRGQQVTLRCSPISGHKSVSWYQQVLGQGPQFIFQYYEKEERGRGNFPDRFSARQFPNYSSELNVNALLLGDSALYLCASSIGTDTQYFGPGTRLTVL.

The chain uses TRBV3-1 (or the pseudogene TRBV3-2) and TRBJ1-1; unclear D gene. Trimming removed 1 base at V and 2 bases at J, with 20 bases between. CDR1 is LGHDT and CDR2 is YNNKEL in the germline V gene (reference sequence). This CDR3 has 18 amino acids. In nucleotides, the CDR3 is TGTGCCAGCAGCCAAGTCGATCAGTTTGTGAGGTTAAACACTGAAGCTTTCTTT. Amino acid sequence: CASSQVDQFVRLNTEAFF.

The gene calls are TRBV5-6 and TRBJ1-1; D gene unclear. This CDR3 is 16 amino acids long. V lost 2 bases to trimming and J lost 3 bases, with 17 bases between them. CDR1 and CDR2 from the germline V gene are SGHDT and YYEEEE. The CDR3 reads CASSFEGGSGYTEAFF. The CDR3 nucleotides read TGTGCCAGCAGCTTCGAGGGCGGGTCGGGATACACTGAAGCTTTCTTT.

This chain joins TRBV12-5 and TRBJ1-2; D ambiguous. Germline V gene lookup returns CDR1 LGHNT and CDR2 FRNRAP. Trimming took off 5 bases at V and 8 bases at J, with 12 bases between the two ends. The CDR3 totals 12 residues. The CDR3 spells CASGQPGLGYTF. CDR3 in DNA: TGTGCTAGTGGTCAACCCGGGTTGGGCTACACCTTC.

Here the CDR3 reads CASSYSLVGNSPLHF. The CDR3 coding sequence is TGTGCCAGCAGTTACTCGCTTGTCGGTAATTCACCCCTCCACTTT. The V and J genes are TRBV6-5 and TRBJ1-6; D is unresolved. This CDR3 region has 15 residues. Trimming removed 0 bases from V and 6 bases from J, with 9 bases in between. Germline V CDR1 and CDR2: MNHEY, SVGAGI.

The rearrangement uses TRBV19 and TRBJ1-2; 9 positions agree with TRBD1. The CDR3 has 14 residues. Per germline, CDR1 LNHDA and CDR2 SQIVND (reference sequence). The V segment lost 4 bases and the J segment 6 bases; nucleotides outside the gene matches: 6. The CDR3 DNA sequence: TGTGCCAGTAGTACGGACAGGGGTGGCGATGGCTACACCTTC. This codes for CASSTDRGGDGYTF.

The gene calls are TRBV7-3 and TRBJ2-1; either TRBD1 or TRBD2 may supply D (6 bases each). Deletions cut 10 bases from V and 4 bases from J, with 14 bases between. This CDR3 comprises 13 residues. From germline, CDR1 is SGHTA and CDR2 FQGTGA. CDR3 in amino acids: CATSGAGYNEQFF. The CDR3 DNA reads TGTGCCACCTCGGGGGCAGGATACAATGAGCAGTTCTTC.

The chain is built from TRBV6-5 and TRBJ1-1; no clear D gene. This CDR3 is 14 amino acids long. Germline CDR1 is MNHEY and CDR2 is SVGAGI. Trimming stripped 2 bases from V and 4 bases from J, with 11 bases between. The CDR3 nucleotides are TGTGCCAGCAGTTACGACACTGTGGGCACTGAAGCTTTCTTT. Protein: CASSYDTVGTEAFF.

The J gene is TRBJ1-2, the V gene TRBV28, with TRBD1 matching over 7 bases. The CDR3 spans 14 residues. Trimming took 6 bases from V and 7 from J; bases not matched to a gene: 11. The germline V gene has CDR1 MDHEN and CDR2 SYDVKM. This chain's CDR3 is CASRLDRVLSGYTF. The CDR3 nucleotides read TGTGCCAGCAGGCTTGACAGGGTCTTGTCTGGCTACACCTTC.

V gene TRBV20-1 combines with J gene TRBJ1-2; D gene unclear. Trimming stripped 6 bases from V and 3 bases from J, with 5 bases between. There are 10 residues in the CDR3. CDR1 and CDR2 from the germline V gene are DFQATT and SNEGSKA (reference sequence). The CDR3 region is CSAEDYGYTF. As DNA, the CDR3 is TGCAGTGCCGAGGACTATGGCTACACCTTC.

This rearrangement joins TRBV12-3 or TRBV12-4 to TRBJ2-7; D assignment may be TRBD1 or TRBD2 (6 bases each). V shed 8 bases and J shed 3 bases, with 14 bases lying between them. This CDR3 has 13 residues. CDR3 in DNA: TGTGCCAGCGGAAAGGGGGAGGTCTACGAGCAGTACTTC. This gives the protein CASGKGEVYEQYF.

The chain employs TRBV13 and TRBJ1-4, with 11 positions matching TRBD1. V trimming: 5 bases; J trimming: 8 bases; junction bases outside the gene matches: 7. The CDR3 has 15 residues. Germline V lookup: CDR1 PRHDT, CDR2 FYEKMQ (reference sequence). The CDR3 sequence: CASSSGQGAYEKLFF. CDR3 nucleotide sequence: TGTGCCAGCAGCAGCGGACAGGGGGCCTACGAAAAACTGTTTTTT.

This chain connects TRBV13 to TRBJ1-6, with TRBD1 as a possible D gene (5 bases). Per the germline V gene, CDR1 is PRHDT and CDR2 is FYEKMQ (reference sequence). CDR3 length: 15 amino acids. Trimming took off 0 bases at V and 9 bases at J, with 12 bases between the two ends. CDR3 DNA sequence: TGTGCCAGCAGCTTAGGGAGCAGGGTAGGTTCACCCCTCCACTTT. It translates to CASSLGSRVGSPLHF.

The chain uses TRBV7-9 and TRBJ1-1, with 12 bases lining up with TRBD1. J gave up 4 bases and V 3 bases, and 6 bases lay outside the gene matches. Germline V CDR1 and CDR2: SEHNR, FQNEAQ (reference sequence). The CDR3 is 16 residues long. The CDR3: CASSLGQGASGTEAFF. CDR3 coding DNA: TGTGCCAGCAGCTTGGGACAGGGGGCTTCGGGCACTGAAGCTTTCTTT.

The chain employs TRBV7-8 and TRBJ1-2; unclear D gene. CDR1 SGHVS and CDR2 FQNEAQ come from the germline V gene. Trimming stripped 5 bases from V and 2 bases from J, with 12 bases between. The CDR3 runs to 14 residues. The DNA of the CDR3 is TGTGCCAGCAGCCCGGCGGTCGGGAACTATGGCTACACCTTC. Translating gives CASSPAVGNYGYTF. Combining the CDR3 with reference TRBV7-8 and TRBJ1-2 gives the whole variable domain GAGVSQSPRYKVAKRGQDVALRCDPISGHVSLFWYQQALGQGPEFLTYFQNEAQLDKSGLPSDRFFAERPEGSVSTLKIQRTQQEDSAVYLCASSPAVGNYGYTFGSGTRLTVV.

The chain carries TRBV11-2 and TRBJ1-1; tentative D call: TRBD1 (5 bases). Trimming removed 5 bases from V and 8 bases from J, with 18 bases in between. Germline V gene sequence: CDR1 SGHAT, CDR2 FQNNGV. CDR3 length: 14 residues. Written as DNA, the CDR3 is TGTGCCAGCAGCGCCGTCGGGGGGGTCCTAGAAGCTTTCTTT. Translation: CASSAVGGVLEAFF.

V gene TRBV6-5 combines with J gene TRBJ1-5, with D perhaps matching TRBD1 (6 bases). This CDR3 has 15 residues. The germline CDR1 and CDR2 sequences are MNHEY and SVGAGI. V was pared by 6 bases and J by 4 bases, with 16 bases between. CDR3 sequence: CASSPQGGRNQPQHF. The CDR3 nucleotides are TGTGCCAGCAGCCCCCAAGGGGGAAGGAATCAGCCCCAGCATTTT.

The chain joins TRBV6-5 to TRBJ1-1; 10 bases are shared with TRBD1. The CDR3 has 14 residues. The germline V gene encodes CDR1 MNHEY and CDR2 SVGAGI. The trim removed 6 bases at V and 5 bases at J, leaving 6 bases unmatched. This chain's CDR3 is CASSRDRGGTEAFF. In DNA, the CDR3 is TGTGCCAGCAGCCGGGACAGGGGAGGGACTGAAGCTTTCTTT.

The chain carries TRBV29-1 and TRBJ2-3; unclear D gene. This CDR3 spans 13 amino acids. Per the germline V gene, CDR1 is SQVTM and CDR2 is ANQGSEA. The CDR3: CGWKPSIADTQYF. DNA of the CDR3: TGCGGGTGGAAACCCTCGATCGCAGATACGCAGTATTTT.

The CDR3 bases are TGCAGTGCTAGTTTTGGCAGGGAGATAGAGACCCAGTACTTC. It is translated as CSASFGREIETQYF. V is TRBV20-1 and J is TRBJ2-5; D tentatively reads TRBD1 or TRBD2 (5 bases each). CDR3 length: 14 residues. In germline, CDR1 is DFQATT, CDR2 SNEGSKA (reference sequence). Trimming shortened V by 3 bases and J by 4 bases, and 15 bases separated the two germline ends.

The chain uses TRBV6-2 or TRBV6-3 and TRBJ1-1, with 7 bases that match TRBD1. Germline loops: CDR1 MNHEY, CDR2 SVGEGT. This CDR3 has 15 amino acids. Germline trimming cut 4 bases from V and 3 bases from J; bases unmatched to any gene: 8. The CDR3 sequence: CASSFDRAYDTEAFF. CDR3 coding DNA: TGTGCCAGCAGTTTCGACAGGGCGTACGACACTGAAGCTTTCTTT.

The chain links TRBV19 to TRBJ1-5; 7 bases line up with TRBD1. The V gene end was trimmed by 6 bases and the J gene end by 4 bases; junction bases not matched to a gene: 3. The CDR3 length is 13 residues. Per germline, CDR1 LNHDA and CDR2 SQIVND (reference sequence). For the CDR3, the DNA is TGTGCCAGTAGACGGACAGGTAATCAGCCCCAGCATTTT. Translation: CASRRTGNQPQHF.

The CDR3 nucleotides are TGTGCCCTGGGGGGGACAGCCAAAAACATTCAGTACTTC. Translating gives CALGGTAKNIQYF. V and J are TRBV7-2 and TRBJ2-4, with 7 bases aligning to TRBD2. The germline V gene encodes CDR1 SGHTA and CDR2 FQGNSA. The length of the CDR3 is 13 residues. J gave up 0 bases and V 11 bases, and 4 bases lay outside the gene matches.

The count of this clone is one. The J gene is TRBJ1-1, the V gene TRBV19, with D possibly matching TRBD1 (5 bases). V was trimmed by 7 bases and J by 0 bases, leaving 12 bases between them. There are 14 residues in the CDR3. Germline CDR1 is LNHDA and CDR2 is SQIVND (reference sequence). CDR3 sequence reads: CASTPGTLNTEAFF. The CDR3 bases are TGTGCCAGTACCCCCGGGACTCTGAACACTGAAGCTTTCTTT.

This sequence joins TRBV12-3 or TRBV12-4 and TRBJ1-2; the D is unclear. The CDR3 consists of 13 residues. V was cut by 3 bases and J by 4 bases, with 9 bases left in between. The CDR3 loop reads CASSFEGGYGYTF. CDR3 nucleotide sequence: TGTGCCAGCAGTTTCGAGGGCGGCTATGGCTACACCTTC.